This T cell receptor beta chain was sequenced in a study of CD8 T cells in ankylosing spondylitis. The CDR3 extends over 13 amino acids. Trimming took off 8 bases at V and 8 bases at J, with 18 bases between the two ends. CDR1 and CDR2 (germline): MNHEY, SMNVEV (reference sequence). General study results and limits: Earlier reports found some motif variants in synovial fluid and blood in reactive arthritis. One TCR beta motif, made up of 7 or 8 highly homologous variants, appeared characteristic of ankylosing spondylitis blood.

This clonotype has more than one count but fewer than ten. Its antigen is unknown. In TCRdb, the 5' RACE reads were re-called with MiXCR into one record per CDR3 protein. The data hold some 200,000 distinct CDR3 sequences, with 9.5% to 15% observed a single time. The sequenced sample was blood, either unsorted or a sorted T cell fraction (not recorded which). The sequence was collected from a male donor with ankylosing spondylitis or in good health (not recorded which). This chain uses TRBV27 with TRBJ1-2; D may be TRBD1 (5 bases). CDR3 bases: TGTGCCAGCTCCGTCAGGGCTTCTGGAGGCTACACCTTC. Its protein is CASSVRASGGYTF.